The entry below describes one T cell receptor beta chain. Antigen specificity is unknown. The CDR3 consists of 14 residues. V was shortened by 3 bases and J by 0 bases, with 12 bases between the two germline ends. Germline V gene sequence: CDR1 SQVTM, CDR2 ANQGSEA. All of the sorted populations showed purity greater than 98%. Reverse transcribing all isolated RNA meant expressed TCRB transcripts were sequenced. Clones were read by immunoSEQ multiplex PCR, and TCRdb kept only the in-frame ones, dropping some. The table records tens of thousands of clones, roughly 50% of them present only once. This sample was taken from a study of beta chain features in type 1 diabetes. Findings and caveats of the study: The question of HLA type influencing TCRB rearrangement was one that remained unresolved here.

Material for sequencing was stem cell memory CD4+ T cells from blood. This chain uses TRBV29-1 with TRBJ2-7, with D tentatively TRBD2 (6 bases). The sequence was obtained from a woman between 25 and 40 years old in good health. The CDR3, as DNA: TGCAGCGTTGATCTCGGCGGGAACTCCTACGAGCAGTACTTC. Its protein is CSVDLGGNSYEQYF.